A selection of T cell receptor beta chains follows, all from one sample in a study of CD8+ T cells in alopecia areata. The method was immunoSEQ multiplex PCR; TCRdb's version includes in-frame clones alone and lacks a portion of them. The sample includes approximately 200,000 clones, roughly 64% seen only once; the top ten take 5.5% to 6%. The source material was CD4+ T cells sorted from blood, sampled at week 24, from a patient treated with tofacitinib. These receptors were taken from a human donor with alopecia areata. CDR3s include the opening cysteine and the closing phenylalanine or tryptophan. D genes are given only for firm matches. Where a row states a size, it is once, few, many or the class of an expanded clone; other rows omit it.

d_call clone_size j_call v_call cdr3_nt cdr3_aa
. . TRBJ1-5 TRBV29-1 TGCAGCGTTGAAAGAGGCAGGGCATTTCTGCCGCAGCTTGGCAATCAGCCCCAGCATTTT CSVERGRAFLPQLGNQPQHF
. once TRBJ1-1 TRBV9 TGTGCCAGCAGCGTAGCTCAGGGCCCGGGGAACACTGAAGCTTTCTTT CASSVAQGPGNTEAFF
TRBD1 . TRBJ1-1 TRBV28 TGTGCCACCGATAAGGGGGGGTCAGGGGGAACTGAAGCTTTCTTT CATDKGGSGGTEAFF
. . TRBJ2-5 TRBV28 TGTGCCAGCAGCGTGATCGTGGGGGAAGAGACCCAGTACTTC CASSVIVGEETQYF
TRBD2 . TRBJ2-1 TRBV14 TGTGCCAGCAGGACTAGCGGGGGGATGAATGAGCAGTTCTTC CASRTSGGMNEQFF
. . TRBJ1-2 TRBV25-1 TGTGCCAGCAGTGACCACGCGTGGCAGAACTATGGCTACACCTTC CASSDHAWQNYGYTF
. . TRBJ1-1 TRBV4-3 TGCGCCAGCAGCCCCCCAGGGTACACTGAAGCTTTCTTT CASSPPGYTEAFF
TRBD2 . TRBJ2-5 TRBV7-2 TGTGCCAGCAGCATAAGGACTAGCTGGGAGACCCAGTACTTC CASSIRTSWETQYF
TRBD1 . TRBJ2-7 TRBV7-3 TGTGCCAGCAGCCAGGGGGTTGGGACCTACGAGCAGTACTTC CASSQGVGTYEQYF
TRBD1 . TRBJ2-7 TRBV28 TGTGCCAGCAGTCTACTCCCGGGACAGGGGGCCTCCTACGAGCAGTACTTC CASSLLPGQGASYEQYF
. once TRBJ2-5 TRBV9 TGTGCCAGCAGCACCCGACCTAACCAAGAGACCCAGTACTTC CASSTRPNQETQYF
. . TRBJ1-4 TRBV6-5 TGTGCCAGCAGTTACCAGGGGAAACTGTTTTTT CASSYQGKLFF
. . TRBJ2-7 TRBV6-1 TGTGCCACCAACGCCGGACTGCTTTACGAGCAGTACTTC CATNAGLLYEQYF
. . TRBJ2-7 TRBV7-2 TGTGCCGTACCACGGGACGGATACTACGAGCAGTACTTC CAVPRDGYYEQYF
TRBD1 once TRBJ2-7 TRBV6-5 TGTGCCAGCAGAGGGCAAGGGACAGTTAACGAGCAGTACTTC CASRGQGTVNEQYF
TRBD1 . TRBJ1-1 TRBV7-2 TGTGCCAGCAGCTTAGCAGTGACAGGGCGAGCTTTCTTT CASSLAVTGRAFF
. once TRBJ2-3 TRBV7-9 TGTGCCAGCAGCTCTCCGGCAATCACAGATACGCAGTATTTT CASSSPAITDTQYF
. . TRBJ2-7 TRBV4-1 TGCGCCAGCAGCCAAGCCGGACCTTTTCTATACGAGCAGTACTTC CASSQAGPFLYEQYF
. . TRBJ2-6 TRBV7-6 TGTGCCAGCAGCTTAGCGCCTGGGGCCAACGTCCTGACTTTC CASSLAPGANVLTF
. . TRBJ2-7 TRBV9 TGTGCCAGCAGCGTCGATAGCGGCTCCTACGAGCAGTACTTC CASSVDSGSYEQYF
TRBD2 . TRBJ2-7 TRBV7-2 TGTGCCAGCAGCTTAAAGGGCGGGGGGGCCCTCGAGCAGTACTTC CASSLKGGGALEQYF
TRBD2 . TRBJ2-7 TRBV10-3 TGTGCCATCACTCCCGGACTAGCGGCAACCTACGAGCAGTACTTC CAITPGLAATYEQYF
TRBD2 . TRBJ2-5 TRBV5-1 TGCGCCAGCAGCTTCAGCGGGGGAGACGAGACCCAGTACTTC CASSFSGGDETQYF
. . TRBJ2-7 TRBV18 TGTGCCAGCTCACCAGCAACGCTTGGCACCCTTATCCCAGAAGCCTTC CASSPATLGTLIPEAF
. . TRBJ2-3 TRBV28 TGTGCCAGCACCGGGGACGGCACAGATACGCAGTATTTT CASTGDGTDTQYF
TRBD2 . TRBJ2-2 TRBV7-9 TGTGCCAGCAGCTCAAGGCGGACTCCGGGAGGGACCGGGGAGCTGTTTTTT CASSSRRTPGGTGELFF
TRBD1 . TRBJ1-3 TRBV30 TGTGCCTCCTGGACAGGGGGAGACACCATATATTTT CASWTGGDTIYF
. . TRBJ1-1 TRBV7-9 TGTGCCAGCAGCTTTAGGACAGCGGTGAACACTGAAGCTTTCTTT CASSFRTAVNTEAFF
. few TRBJ2-7 TRBV29-1 TGCAGCGTTGCTGGTGTGGGCCCAGCCTACGAGCAGTACTTC CSVAGVGPAYEQYF
. . TRBJ2-5 TRBV4-1 TGCGCCAGCAGCCACTCCCACGACCAAGAGACCCAGTACTTC CASSHSHDQETQYF
. few TRBJ1-1 TRBV29-1 TGCAGCGTTATTCTGAACACTGAAGCTTTCTTT CSVILNTEAFF
. . TRBJ2-5 TRBV7-2 TGTGCCAGCAGTTCCTCCGCCCCACAAGAGACCCAGTACTTC CASSSSAPQETQYF
. . TRBJ2-6 TRBV29-1 TGCAGCGCTACCACCAGTTGGACTTTGGGGGGGGCCAACGTCCTGACTTTC CSATTSWTLGGANVLTF
TRBD2 . TRBJ2-7 TRBV4-1 TGCGCCAGCAGCCCTAGACTAGCGGATAGCTCCTACGAGCAGTACTTC CASSPRLADSSYEQYF
. few TRBJ2-2 TRBV6-5 TGTGCCAGCACCCGGAGCGGGTACACCGGGGAGCTGTTTTTT CASTRSGYTGELFF
TRBD1 few TRBJ2-3 TRBV10-3 TGTGCCATCAGTGATTCGGGACAGGGGACGGATACGCAGTATTTT CAISDSGQGTDTQYF
TRBD1 few TRBJ1-1 TRBV29-1 TGCAGCGTCCAGGGGGAAGGGAGGACTGAAGCTTTCTTT CSVQGEGRTEAFF
. . TRBJ2-7 TRBV15 TGTGCCACCAGCAGGAGCAGGGCCTCCTACGAGCAGTACTTC CATSRSRASYEQYF
TRBD2 . TRBJ2-5 TRBV30 TGTGCCTGGAGTGAGGGCGGGAGCCAAGAGACCCAGTACTTC CAWSEGGSQETQYF
. once TRBJ1-4 TRBV4-3 TGCGCCAGCAGCCAAGATCGGGTGGCAACTAATGAAAAACTGTTTTTT CASSQDRVATNEKLFF
TRBD2 few TRBJ2-1 TRBV30 TGTGCCTGGAGGCTAGCGGGAGGGCCTCATGAGCAGTTCTTC CAWRLAGGPHEQFF
. . TRBJ2-7 TRBV6-6 TGTGCCACCGCAACCCCTTCCGGGGGATCCTACGAGCAGTACTTC CATATPSGGSYEQYF